The source of this T cell receptor beta chain is a study of cytotoxic CD8 clonotypes in ibrutinib-treated CLL. Study-level background: The patients, under 13 relapsed/refractory and fewer than 16 treatment-naive, included about 18 who were IGHV unmutated.

Cryopreserved PBMCs were the source of approximately 2 micrograms of genomic DNA, which went to TCR beta libraries. To note about this clone: Its antigen is not identified.

Clones were read by immunoSEQ multiplex PCR, and TCRdb kept only the in-frame ones, dropping some. Found here are about 200,000 clones, 65% to 80% of them singletons; the top ten hold approximately 6.3%. Study-wide results and limits: Clonality correlated strongly with circulating CD8+ T cells and exceeded age-matched healthy donors at baseline. Clonality was higher at ibrutinib response and returned toward baseline at progression.

The sample was PBMCs, taken after 12 months of ibrutinib treatment. The sequence was obtained from a human donor with chronic lymphocytic leukemia.

The CDR3 DNA is TGCAGCGCAGGGGGAGGAATCGAGCAGTACTTC. It yields the protein CSAGGGIEQYF. The V and J genes are TRBV29-1 and TRBJ2-7; perhaps TRBD1 as D (7 bases). This CDR3 is 11 amino acids long. Trimming stripped 7 bases from V and 6 bases from J, with 13 bases between. Germline V lookup: CDR1 SQVTM, CDR2 ANQGSEA.